This note documents a single T cell receptor beta chain sequence. Antigen: not known. These data are taken from a study of cytomegalovirus exposure and HLA in healthy donors. Germline V gives CDR1 SGHVS, CDR2 FQNEAQ. Deletions cut 2 bases from V and 9 bases from J, with 14 bases between. The CDR3 is made up of 14 amino acids. General study points: Later on, a genetic analysis was performed. It linked a missense variant in DCLRE1C with V- and J-gene trimming of TCR beta. Looking again later, the authors saw that most CMV-associated TCR beta chains seemed HLA-restricted.

The PCR was carried out with 60 Vbeta primers and 13 Jbeta primers. Some clones are missing from TCRdb's copy, which holds only in-frame ones; the method was immunoSEQ multiplex PCR. The data show more than 110,000 clones, 65% to 80% seen once. This receptor was obtained from a male donor in good health and CMV-seronegative. Sample: PBMCs. The gene calls are TRBV7-8 and TRBJ2-1, with D uncertain. CDR3 DNA: TGTGCCAGCAGCTTACAGGCCAAGCCGGCTGAGCAGTTCTTC. It specifies CASSLQAKPAEQFF.